Listed below are T cell receptor beta chains from one sample, sequenced in a study of graft-versus-host responses after intestinal transplantation. Which antigens these TCRs recognize remains unknown. The protocol was immunoSEQ multiplex PCR, while the TCRdb copy is restricted to in-frame clones and leaves out a portion. The table has about 26,000 clones, around 76% seen once; the top ten hold 0.7%. The specimen was unstimulated CD4+ T cells sorted from spleen or lymph node cells, collected before intestinal transplant. These receptors came from a human donor who received an intestinal transplant. Each CDR3 is given with its conserved first and last residue. D genes are given only for firm matches. Clone size is shown for a subset of rows, as once, few, many or a class of expanded clone.

>TRBJ2-1|TRBV19|once|TRBD2
TGTGCCAGTACCCAAACGGGGGGTAACAATGAGCAGTTCTTC
CASTQTGGNNEQFF
>TRBJ2-7|TRBV15|-|-
TGTGCCACCAGCAGAGATCCGGGTCCGGAATACGAGCAGTACTTC
CATSRDPGPEYEQYF
>TRBJ2-3|TRBV4-1|-|TRBD2
TGCGCCAGCAGCCCCGGACTAGCGGGCTTCACAGATACGCAGTATTTT
CASSPGLAGFTDTQYF
>TRBJ2-5|TRBV5-1|few|-
TGCGCCAGCAGCTTTCGTGGGGGGGCGGAGGAGACCCAGTACTTC
CASSFRGGAEETQYF
>TRBJ1-2|TRBV6-5|-|TRBD1
TGTGCCAGCGGATTCCCGACCGGACAGGGCTATGGCTACACCTTC
CASGFPTGQGYGYTF
>TRBJ2-7|TRBV6-4|once|TRBD2
TGTGCCAGCAGTGACCCAACTTCTAGCGGGAGGGCCGAGCAGTACTTC
CASSDPTSSGRAEQYF
>TRBJ2-3|TRBV10-1|-|-
TGCGCCAGCAGTTCTAGCACAGATACGCAGTATTTT
CASSSSTDTQYF
>TRBJ2-3|TRBV7-2|-|-
TGTGCCAGCAGCTTTAAAGGGGGGGGCACAGATACGCAGTATTTT
CASSFKGGGTDTQYF
>TRBJ1-5|TRBV28|-|-
TGTGCCAGCAGTTTAGGCACAGGCGGGCAGCCCCAGCATTTT
CASSLGTGGQPQHF
>TRBJ1-2|TRBV21-1|-|-
TGTGCCAGCAGCTCCACCGGGAGCCCCAGCGGCTATGGCTACACCTTC
CASSSTGSPSGYGYTF
>TRBJ2-3|TRBV5-1|-|TRBD2
TGCGCCAGCAGCCCGGGCGCTGGGACTAGCGTTCCGGATACGCAGTATTTT
CASSPGAGTSVPDTQYF
>TRBJ2-7|TRBV18|few|-
TGTGCCAGCTCCCGCCGGGACAACTCCTACGAGCAGTACTTC
CASSRRDNSYEQYF
>TRBJ2-2|TRBV5-6|-|-
TGTGCCAGCAGCTCGACCGGGGGTGGGAGGAGAAACACCGGGGAGCTGTTTTTT
CASSSTGGGRRNTGELFF
>TRBJ2-2|TRBV5-1|-|-
TGCGCCAGCAGCTTATTGAGCGGACCCTCGAACACCGGGGAGCTGTTTTTT
CASSLLSGPSNTGELFF
>TRBJ2-7|TRBV25-1|-|TRBD2
TGTGCCAGCAGTGAAAGCGGGAGTTTTTACGAGCAGTACTTC
CASSESGSFYEQYF
>TRBJ2-6|TRBV5-1|-|TRBD1
TGCGCCAGCAGCTTGGTGGACAGGGTTCCGGATGGGGCCAACGTCCTGACTTTC
CASSLVDRVPDGANVLTF
>TRBJ1-4|TRBV28|-|-
TGTGCCAGCAGTTTGAGTCCGCAGGGTTCGTTCGAAAAACTGTTTTTT
CASSLSPQGSFEKLFF
>TRBJ2-3|TRBV4-2|-|-
TGTGCCAGCAGCCAAGATCAAGCCCCCGCAGATACGCAGTATTTT
CASSQDQAPADTQYF
>TRBJ2-7|TRBV9|-|TRBD1
TGTGCCAGCAGCGCCGGGACAGGTATCTACGAGCAGTACTTC
CASSAGTGIYEQYF
>TRBJ2-5|TRBV4-1|once|TRBD2
TGCGCCAGCAGCCAAGTCGGACTAGCGGCCTCAGAGACCCAGTACTTC
CASSQVGLAASETQYF
>TRBJ2-7|TRBV6-1|-|-
TGTGCCAGCAGTGAAAGGAGGGCAGGGAAGGAATACGAGCAGTACTTC
CASSERRAGKEYEQYF
>TRBJ1-6|TRBV2|few|-
TGTGCCAGCAGTGAAGTTCGGAATTCACCCCTCCACTTT
CASSEVRNSPLHF
>TRBJ1-4|TRBV18|-|-
TGTGCCAGCTCACCGATCGGCATCAATGTATGGGGGGAAAAACTGTTTTTT
CASSPIGINVWGEKLFF
>TRBJ2-5|TRBV29-1|-|TRBD2
TGCAGCGTTCTAGGACTAGCGGGGGGCGGGGAGACCCAGTACTTC
CSVLGLAGGGETQYF
>TRBJ1-1|TRBV27|-|-
TGTGCCAGCAGTTTATCTGTTACCACTGAAGCTTTCTTT
CASSLSVTTEAFF
>TRBJ2-7|TRBV28|-|-
TGTGCCAGCAGCCAACCAGGGGCGGCCGAGCAGTACTTC
CASSQPGAAEQYF
>TRBJ2-5|TRBV19|-|TRBD2
TGTGCCAGTAGTATAGACGGACTAGTTGAGACCCAGTACTTC
CASSIDGLVETQYF
>TRBJ2-1|TRBV5-4|-|TRBD1
TGTGCCAGCAGCTCGGGCCCAGGGACAGGGGTCCTTTCGGAGCAGTTCTTC
CASSSGPGTGVLSEQFF
>TRBJ2-3|TRBV4-2|-|-
TGTGCCAGCAGCCAAGATAAGGGATTTGGCACAGATACGCAGTATTTT
CASSQDKGFGTDTQYF
>TRBJ2-2|TRBV20-1|-|-
TGCAGTGCTAGGGGAACCGGGGAGCTGTTTTTT
CSARGTGELFF
>TRBJ1-2|TRBV21-1|-|-
TGTGCCAGCAGCAAAAAAAGCCCCACGAGAGGAGGAAATAACTATGGCTACACCTTC
CASSKKSPTRGGNNYGYTF
>TRBJ2-1|TRBV19|-|-
TGTGCCAGTAGTATGGGGGAGAATGAGCAGTTCTTC
CASSMGENEQFF
>TRBJ2-7|TRBV18|-|-
TGTGCCAGCTCACCCGGGGCCTACGAGCAGTACTTC
CASSPGAYEQYF
>TRBJ2-2|TRBV9|once|-
TGTGCCAGTTCTTCAGTGCTCGCGAACACCGGGGAGCTGTTTTTT
CASSSVLANTGELFF
>TRBJ2-6|TRBV30|-|-
TGTGCCTGGAGTGTACTGGTATCAGGGCCGCTCTCTGGGGCCAACGTCCTGACTTTC
CAWSVLVSGPLSGANVLTF
>TRBJ2-3|TRBV6-5|-|TRBD2
TGTGCCAGCAGTTACTGGGGCGGGGGGGCCGTAAATACGCAGTATTTT
CASSYWGGGAVNTQYF
>TRBJ2-7|TRBV6-1|-|-
TGTGCCAGCAGTGAAGCGGGCTACGAGCAGTACTTC
CASSEAGYEQYF
>TRBJ1-3|TRBV11-3|-|-
TGTGCCAGCAGCTTAGATCCAGGCCCTGGAAACACCATATATTTT
CASSLDPGPGNTIYF
>TRBJ2-5|TRBV18|-|-
TGTGCCAGCTCACGGGGAATTCAAGAGACCCAGTACTTC
CASSRGIQETQYF
>TRBJ2-3|TRBV25-1|-|-
TGTGCCAGCAGTGAATACGTTTTCTCTACAGATACGCAGTATTTT
CASSEYVFSTDTQYF
>TRBJ2-3|TRBV5-1|-|-
TGCGCCAGCAGCTTAGGAGAGGGCCAGGCGTATTTT
CASSLGEGQAYF
>TRBJ1-5|TRBV19|-|TRBD1
TGTGCCAGTAGCAGGGGACAGGCGTGGCGGAATAGCAATCAGCCCCAGCATTTT
CASSRGQAWRNSNQPQHF
>TRBJ1-5|TRBV5-6|few|TRBD1
TGTGCCAGCAGCTGGGGACAGGGCTCTCAGCCCCAGCATTTT
CASSWGQGSQPQHF
>TRBJ1-4|TRBV28|-|-
TGTGCCATAATCCGGGGAAGTGGGGAAAAACTGTTTTTT
CAIIRGSGEKLFF
>TRBJ2-7|TRBV7-2|-|TRBD2
TGTGCCAGCAGCTTAGCTGGGGGGACTAGCCCTTTCTACGAGCAGTACTTC
CASSLAGGTSPFYEQYF
>TRBJ1-6|TRBV27|-|TRBD1
TGTGCCAGCAGTTCATGGACAGGGGGCAATTCACCCCTCCACTTT
CASSSWTGGNSPLHF
>TRBJ1-1|TRBV2|once|-
TGTGCCAGCAGTGAAATAGGGGCAGTTGAAGCTTTCTTT
CASSEIGAVEAFF
>TRBJ2-3|TRBV5-5|-|-
TGTGCCAGCAGCCGTATTCTGGGAGCGAACACAGATACGCAGTATTTT
CASSRILGANTDTQYF
>TRBJ1-4|TRBV5-1|-|TRBD1
TGCGCCAGCAGCCCAGACAGGGGGCGACAAAAAAAACTGTTTTTT
CASSPDRGRQKKLFF
>TRBJ2-7|TRBV2|-|TRBD1
TGTGCCACCCAAGGGACAGGGAAATCCTACGAGCAGTACTTC
CATQGTGKSYEQYF
>TRBJ2-7|TRBV6-6|few|TRBD1
TGTGCCAGCAGTTACAGGGACAGGGGAGGGTACGAGCAGTACTTC
CASSYRDRGGYEQYF
>TRBJ2-1|TRBV18|-|-
TGTGCCAGCTCACCACGAACGTCCAATGAGCAGTTCTTC
CASSPRTSNEQFF
>TRBJ1-1|TRBV6-5|-|-
TGTGCCAGCAGTGAAGTTGAGGAGACTGAAGCTTTCTTT
CASSEVEETEAFF
>TRBJ2-1|TRBV6-1|-|TRBD1
TGTGCCAGCAGTCCGCGACAGGGCTATGAGCAGTTCTTC
CASSPRQGYEQFF
>TRBJ2-7|TRBV5-1|once|TRBD1
TGCGCCAGCAGCTTTACAGGGGACTACGAGCAGTACTTC
CASSFTGDYEQYF